This T cell receptor beta chain was found in a study of T-cell memory formation after mild COVID-19. MiXCR, applied by TCRdb to the 5' RACE reads, yields one record per CDR3 protein. The sample lists under 250,000 distinct CDR3 sequences; over 8.5% were seen once. The CDR3 is 16 residues long. The V gene's germline CDR1 is SGHRS and CDR2 YFSETQ. V was trimmed by 2 bases and J by 10 bases, leaving 22 bases between them. This clonotype was detected ten times or more. This chain connects TRBV5-1 to TRBJ2-1, with D tentatively TRBD1 (6 bases). The TCR sequence derives from a man aged 18 to 29 who had mild COVID-19 (a few samples of this study predate the infection). Cell type and time point are not known. The sample consisted of PBMCs or a T cell subset sorted from them (not recorded which). The CDR3, as DNA: TGCGCCAGCAGCTTACTAGGACAGATCAAAGCACAGGAGCAGTTCTTC. Protein: CASSLLGQIKAQEQFF.